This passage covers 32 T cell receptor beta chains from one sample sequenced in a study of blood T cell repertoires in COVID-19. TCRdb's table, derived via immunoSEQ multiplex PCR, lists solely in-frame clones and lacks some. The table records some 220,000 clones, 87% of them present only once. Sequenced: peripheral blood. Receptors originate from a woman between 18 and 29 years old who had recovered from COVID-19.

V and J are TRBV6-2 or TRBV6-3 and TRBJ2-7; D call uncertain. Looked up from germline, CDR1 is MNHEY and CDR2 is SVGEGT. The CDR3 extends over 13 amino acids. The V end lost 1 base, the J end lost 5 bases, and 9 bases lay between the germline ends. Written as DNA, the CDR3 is TGTGCCAGCAGTTACTTTGGAGTAAACGAGCAGTACTTC. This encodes CASSYFGVNEQYF.

CDR3 coding DNA: TGCGCCAGCAGCTTGACAGGGGCGGTGAGGACTGAAGCTTTCTTT. It is translated as CASSLTGAVRTEAFF. The J gene is TRBJ1-1, the V gene TRBV5-1; 7 positions match TRBD1. Looked up from germline, CDR1 is SGHRS and CDR2 is YFSETQ. The V and J ends lost 1 base and 5 bases, in that order; junction bases with no gene match: 8. The CDR3 sequence is 15 residues long.

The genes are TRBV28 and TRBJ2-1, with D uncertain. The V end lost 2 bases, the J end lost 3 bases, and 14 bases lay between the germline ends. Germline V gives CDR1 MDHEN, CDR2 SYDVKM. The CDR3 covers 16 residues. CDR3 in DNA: TGTGCCAGCAGTTTAGCGGTTAACCCCCTCTACAATGAGCAGTTCTTC. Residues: CASSLAVNPLYNEQFF.

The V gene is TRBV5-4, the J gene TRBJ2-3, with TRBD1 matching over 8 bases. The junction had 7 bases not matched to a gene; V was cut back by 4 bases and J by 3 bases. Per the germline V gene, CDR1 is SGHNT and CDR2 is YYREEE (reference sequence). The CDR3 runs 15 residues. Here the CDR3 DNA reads TGTGCCAGCAGCCAACAGGGGGTGGAGACAGATACGCAGTATTTT. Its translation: CASSQQGVETDTQYF.

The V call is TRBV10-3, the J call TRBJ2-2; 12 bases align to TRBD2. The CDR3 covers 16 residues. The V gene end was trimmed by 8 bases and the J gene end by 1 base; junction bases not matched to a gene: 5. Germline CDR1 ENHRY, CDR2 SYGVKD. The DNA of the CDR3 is TGTGCCATCTCGACTAGCGGGAGTCTGAACACCGGGGAGCTGTTTTTT. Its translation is CAISTSGSLNTGELFF.

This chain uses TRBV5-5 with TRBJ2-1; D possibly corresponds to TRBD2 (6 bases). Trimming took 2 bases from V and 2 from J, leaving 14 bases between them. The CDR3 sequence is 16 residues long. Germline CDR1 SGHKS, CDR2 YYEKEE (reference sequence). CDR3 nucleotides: TGTGCCAGCAGCTTACCCATAGCGGCAACCTACAATGAGCAGTTCTTC. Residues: CASSLPIAATYNEQFF.

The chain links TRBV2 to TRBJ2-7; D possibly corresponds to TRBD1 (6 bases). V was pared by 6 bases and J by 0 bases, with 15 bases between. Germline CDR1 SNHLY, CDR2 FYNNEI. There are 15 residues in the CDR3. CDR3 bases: TGTGCCAGCAGAACCGGGACACCGAGCTCCTACGAGCAGTACTTC. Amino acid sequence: CASRTGTPSSYEQYF.

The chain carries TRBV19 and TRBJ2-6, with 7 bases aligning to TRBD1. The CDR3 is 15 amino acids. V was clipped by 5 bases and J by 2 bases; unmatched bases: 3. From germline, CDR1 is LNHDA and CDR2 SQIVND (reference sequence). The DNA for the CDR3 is TGTGCCAGTAGTGCCACAGGGGCTGGGGCCAACGTCCTGACTTTC. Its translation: CASSATGAGANVLTF.

CDR3 bases: TGCAGCGTTGCTCCCCTTAGAGCAACTAATGAAAAACTGTTTTTT. Protein product: CSVAPLRATNEKLFF. The chain uses TRBV29-1 and TRBJ1-4, with D unresolved. Per the germline V gene, CDR1 is SQVTM and CDR2 is ANQGSEA. V lost 4 bases and J lost 0, with 12 bases in between. The CDR3 length is 15 residues. The full variable domain, with the rest looked up from reference TRBV29-1 and TRBJ1-4, is SAVISQKPSRDICQRGTSLTIQCQVDSQVTMMFWYRQQPGQSLTLIATANQGSEATYESGFVIDKFPISRPNLTFSTLTVSNMSPEDSSIYLCSVAPLRATNEKLFFGSGTQLSVL.

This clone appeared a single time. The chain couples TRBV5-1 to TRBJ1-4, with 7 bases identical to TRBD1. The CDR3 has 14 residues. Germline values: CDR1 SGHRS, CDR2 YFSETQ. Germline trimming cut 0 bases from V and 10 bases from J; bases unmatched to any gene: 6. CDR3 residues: CASSLEQGRGKLFF. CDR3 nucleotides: TGCGCCAGCAGCTTGGAACAGGGGCGGGGAAAACTGTTTTTT.

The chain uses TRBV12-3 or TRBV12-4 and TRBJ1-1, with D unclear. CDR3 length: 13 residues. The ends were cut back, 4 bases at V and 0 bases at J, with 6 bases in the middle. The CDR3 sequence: CASSWRMNTEAFF. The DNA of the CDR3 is TGTGCCAGCAGTTGGCGGATGAACACTGAAGCTTTCTTT.

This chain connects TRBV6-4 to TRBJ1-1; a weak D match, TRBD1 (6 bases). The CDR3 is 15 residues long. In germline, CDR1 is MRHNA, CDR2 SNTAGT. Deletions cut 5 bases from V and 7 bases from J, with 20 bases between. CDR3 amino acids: CASSLTGSVAGEAFF. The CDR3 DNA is TGTGCCAGCAGTTTAACAGGGTCGGTCGCGGGTGAAGCTTTCTTT.

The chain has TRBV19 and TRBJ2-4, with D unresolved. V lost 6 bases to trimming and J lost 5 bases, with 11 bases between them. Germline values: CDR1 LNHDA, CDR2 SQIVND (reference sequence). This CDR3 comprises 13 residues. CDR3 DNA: TGTGCCAGTAGGCGGAGAGGCCAAAACATTCAGTACTTC. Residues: CASRRRGQNIQYF.

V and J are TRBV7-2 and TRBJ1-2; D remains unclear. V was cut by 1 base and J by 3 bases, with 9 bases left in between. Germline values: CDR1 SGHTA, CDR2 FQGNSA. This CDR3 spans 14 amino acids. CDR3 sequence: CASSLEAGYYGYTF. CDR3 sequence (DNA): TGTGCCAGCAGCTTAGAAGCGGGCTACTATGGCTACACCTTC.

CDR3 in DNA: TGCGCCAGCAGCCAAGATCGTTTTGGCGGAGAAACCTACGAGCAGTACTTC. This gives the protein CASSQDRFGGETYEQYF. The chain uses TRBV4-3 and TRBJ2-7, with D uncertain. V was cut by 0 bases and J by 2 bases, with 17 bases left in between. From germline, CDR1 is LGHNA and CDR2 YSLEER. The CDR3 runs 17 residues.

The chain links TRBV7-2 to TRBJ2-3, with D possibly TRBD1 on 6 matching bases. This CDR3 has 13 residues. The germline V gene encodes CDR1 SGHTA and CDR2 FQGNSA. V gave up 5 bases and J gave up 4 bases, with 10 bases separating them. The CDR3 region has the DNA TGTGCCAGCAGCAAACAGGGATCAGATACGCAGTATTTT. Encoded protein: CASSKQGSDTQYF.

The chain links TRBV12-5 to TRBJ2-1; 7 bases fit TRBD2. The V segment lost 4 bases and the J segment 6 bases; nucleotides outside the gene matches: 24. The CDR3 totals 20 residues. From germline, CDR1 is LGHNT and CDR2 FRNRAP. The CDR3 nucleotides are TGTGCTAGTGGTTATGACAGCGGCGATGGGTGGGAGGGCGCCGGCAATGAGCAGTTCTTC. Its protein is CASGYDSGDGWEGAGNEQFF.

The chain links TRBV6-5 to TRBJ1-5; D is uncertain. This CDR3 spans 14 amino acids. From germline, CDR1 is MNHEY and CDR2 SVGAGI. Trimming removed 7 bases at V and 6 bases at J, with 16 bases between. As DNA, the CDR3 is TGTGCCAGCAAGAAGGGAGGGTGGGGTCAGCCCCAGCATTTT. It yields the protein CASKKGGWGQPQHF.

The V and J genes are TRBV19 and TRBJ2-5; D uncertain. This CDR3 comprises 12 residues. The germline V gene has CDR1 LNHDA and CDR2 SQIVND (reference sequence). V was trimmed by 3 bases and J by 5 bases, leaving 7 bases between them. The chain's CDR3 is CASSMVGETQYF. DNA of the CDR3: TGTGCCAGTAGTATGGTGGGCGAGACCCAGTACTTC.

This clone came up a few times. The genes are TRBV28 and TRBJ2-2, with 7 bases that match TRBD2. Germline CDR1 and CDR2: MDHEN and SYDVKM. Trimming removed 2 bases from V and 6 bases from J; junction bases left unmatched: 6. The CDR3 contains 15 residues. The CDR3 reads CASSLGGSRAGELFF. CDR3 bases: TGTGCCAGCAGTTTAGGCGGGAGCCGGGCCGGGGAGCTGTTTTTT.

The CDR3 spells CASSLGGNTGELFF. CDR3 coding DNA: TGTGCCAGCAGCTTAGGCGGGAACACCGGGGAGCTGTTTTTT. The chain is built from TRBV13 and TRBJ2-2; D not resolved. Looked up from germline, CDR1 is PRHDT and CDR2 is FYEKMQ (reference sequence). The CDR3 is made up of 14 amino acids. V lost 0 bases and J lost 1, with 3 bases in between.

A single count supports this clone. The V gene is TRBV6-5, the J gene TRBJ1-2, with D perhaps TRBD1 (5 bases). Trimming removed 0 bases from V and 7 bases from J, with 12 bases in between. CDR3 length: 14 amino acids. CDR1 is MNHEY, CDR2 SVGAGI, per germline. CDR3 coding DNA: TGTGCCAGCAGTTACTCAGGGGTGGGATTTGGCTACACCTTC. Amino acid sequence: CASSYSGVGFGYTF.

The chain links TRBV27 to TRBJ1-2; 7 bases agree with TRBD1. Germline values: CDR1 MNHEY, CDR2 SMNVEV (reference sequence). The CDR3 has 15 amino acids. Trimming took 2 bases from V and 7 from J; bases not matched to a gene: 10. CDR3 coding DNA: TGTGCCAGCAGTTTAGGGCTACAGGGGTTGGGTGGCTACACCTTC. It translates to CASSLGLQGLGGYTF.

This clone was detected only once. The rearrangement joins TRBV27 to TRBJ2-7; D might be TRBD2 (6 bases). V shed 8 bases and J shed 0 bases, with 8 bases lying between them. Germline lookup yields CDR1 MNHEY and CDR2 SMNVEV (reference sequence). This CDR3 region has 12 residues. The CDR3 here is CASGGSSYEQYF. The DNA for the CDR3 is TGTGCCAGCGGGGGGAGCTCCTACGAGCAGTACTTC.

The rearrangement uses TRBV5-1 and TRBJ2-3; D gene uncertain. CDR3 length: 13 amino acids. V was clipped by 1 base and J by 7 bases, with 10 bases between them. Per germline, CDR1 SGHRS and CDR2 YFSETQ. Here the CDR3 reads CASSLPRRHTQYF. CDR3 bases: TGCGCCAGCAGCTTGCCTAGACGGCATACGCAGTATTTT. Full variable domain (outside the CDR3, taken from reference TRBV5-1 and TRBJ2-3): KAGVTQTPRYLIKTRGQQVTLSCSPISGHRSVSWYQQTPGQGLQFLFEYFSETQRNKGNFPGRFSGRQFSNSRSEMNVSTLELGDSALYLCASSLPRRHTQYFGPGTRLTVL.

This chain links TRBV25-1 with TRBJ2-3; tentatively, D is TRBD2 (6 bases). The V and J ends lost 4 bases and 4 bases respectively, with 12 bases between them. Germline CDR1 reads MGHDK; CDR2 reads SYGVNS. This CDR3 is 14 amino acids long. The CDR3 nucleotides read TGTGCCAGCAGTGGAGCATGGGAGGCAGATACGCAGTATTTT. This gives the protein CASSGAWEADTQYF.

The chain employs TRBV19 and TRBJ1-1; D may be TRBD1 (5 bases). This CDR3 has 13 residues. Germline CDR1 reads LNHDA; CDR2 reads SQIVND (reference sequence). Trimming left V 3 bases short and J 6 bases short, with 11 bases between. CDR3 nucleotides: TGTGCCAGTAGTATTAGCGGGGCAGCTGAAGCTTTCTTT. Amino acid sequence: CASSISGAAEAFF.

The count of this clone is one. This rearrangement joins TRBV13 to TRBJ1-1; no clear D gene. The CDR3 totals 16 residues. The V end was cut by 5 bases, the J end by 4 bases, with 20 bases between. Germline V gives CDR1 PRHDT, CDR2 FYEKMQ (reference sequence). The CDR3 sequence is CASSPVAGGLATEAFF. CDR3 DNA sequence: TGTGCCAGCAGCCCCGTAGCTGGAGGTCTTGCCACTGAAGCTTTCTTT.

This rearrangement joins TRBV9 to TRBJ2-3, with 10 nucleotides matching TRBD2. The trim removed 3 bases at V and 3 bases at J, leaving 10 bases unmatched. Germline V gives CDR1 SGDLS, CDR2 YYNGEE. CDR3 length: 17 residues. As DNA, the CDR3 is TGTGCCAGCAGCGCCTGGACTAGCGGACCCGGTACAGATACGCAGTATTTT. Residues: CASSAWTSGPGTDTQYF.

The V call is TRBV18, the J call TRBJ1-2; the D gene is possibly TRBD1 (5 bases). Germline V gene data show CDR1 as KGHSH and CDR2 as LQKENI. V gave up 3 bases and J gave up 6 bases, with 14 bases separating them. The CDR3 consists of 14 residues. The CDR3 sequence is CASSPQGPRNGYTF. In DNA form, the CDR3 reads TGTGCCAGCTCACCCCAGGGTCCACGTAATGGCTACACCTTC. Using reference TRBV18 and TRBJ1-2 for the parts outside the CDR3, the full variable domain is NAGVMQNPRHLVRRRGQEARLRCSPMKGHSHVYWYRQLPEEGLKFMVYLQKENIIDESGMPKERFSAEFPKEGPSILRIQQVVRGDSAAYFCASSPQGPRNGYTFGSGTRLTVV.

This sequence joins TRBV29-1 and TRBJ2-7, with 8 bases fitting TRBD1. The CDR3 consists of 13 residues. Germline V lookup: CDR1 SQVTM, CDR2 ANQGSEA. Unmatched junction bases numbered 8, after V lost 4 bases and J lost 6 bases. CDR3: CSVVGQGYREQYF. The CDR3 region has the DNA TGCAGCGTTGTTGGACAGGGTTATCGCGAGCAGTACTTC.

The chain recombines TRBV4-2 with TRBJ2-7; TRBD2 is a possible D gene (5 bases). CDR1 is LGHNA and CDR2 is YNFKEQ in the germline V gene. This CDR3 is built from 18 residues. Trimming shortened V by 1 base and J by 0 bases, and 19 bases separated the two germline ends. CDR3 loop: CASSQGESASYLSYEQYF. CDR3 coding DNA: TGTGCCAGCAGCCAAGGAGAAAGCGCTAGCTACCTCTCCTACGAGCAGTACTTC.